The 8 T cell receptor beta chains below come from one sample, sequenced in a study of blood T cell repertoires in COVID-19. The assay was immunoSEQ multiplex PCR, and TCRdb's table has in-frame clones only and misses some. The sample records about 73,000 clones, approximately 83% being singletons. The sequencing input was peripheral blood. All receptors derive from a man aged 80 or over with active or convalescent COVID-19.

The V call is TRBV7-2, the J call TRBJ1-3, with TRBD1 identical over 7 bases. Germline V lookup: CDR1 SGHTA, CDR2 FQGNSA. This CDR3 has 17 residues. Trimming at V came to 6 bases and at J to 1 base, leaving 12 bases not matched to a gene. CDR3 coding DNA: TGTGCCAGCAGTTCGTTACAGGGGATAAGGTCTGGAAACACCATATATTTT. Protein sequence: CASSSLQGIRSGNTIYF.

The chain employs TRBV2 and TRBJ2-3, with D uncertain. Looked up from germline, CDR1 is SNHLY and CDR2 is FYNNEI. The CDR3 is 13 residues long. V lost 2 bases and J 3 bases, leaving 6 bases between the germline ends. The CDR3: CASSEFQTDTQYF. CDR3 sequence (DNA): TGTGCCAGCAGTGAATTCCAGACAGATACGCAGTATTTT.

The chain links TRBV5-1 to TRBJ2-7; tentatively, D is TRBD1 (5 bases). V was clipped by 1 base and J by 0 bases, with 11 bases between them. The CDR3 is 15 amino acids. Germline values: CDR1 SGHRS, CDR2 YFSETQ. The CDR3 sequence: CASSLSGKSSYEQYF. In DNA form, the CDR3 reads TGCGCCAGCAGCTTGTCAGGGAAGAGCTCCTACGAGCAGTACTTC.

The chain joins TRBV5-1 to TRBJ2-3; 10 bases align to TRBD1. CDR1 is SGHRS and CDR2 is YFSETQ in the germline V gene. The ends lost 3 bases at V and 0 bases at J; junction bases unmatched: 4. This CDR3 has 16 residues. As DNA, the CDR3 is TGCGCCAGCAGCTACTCGGACAGGGGGAGCACAGATACGCAGTATTTT. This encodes CASSYSDRGSTDTQYF.

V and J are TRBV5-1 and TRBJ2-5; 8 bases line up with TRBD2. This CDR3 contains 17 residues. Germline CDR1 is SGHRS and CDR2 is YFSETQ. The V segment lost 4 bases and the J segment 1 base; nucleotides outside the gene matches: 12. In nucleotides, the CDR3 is TGCGCCAGCAGCCCTAAGGTCGGTAGCGGGGCCCAAGAGACCCAGTACTTC. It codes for CASSPKVGSGAQETQYF.

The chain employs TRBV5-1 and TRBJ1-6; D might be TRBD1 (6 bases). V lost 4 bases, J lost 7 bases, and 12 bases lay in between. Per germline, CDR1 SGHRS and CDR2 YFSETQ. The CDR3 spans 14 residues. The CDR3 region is CASSNGQTNSPLHF. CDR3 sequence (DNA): TGCGCCAGCAGCAACGGACAGACCAATTCACCCCTCCACTTT.

CDR3 sequence reads: CASSQTGQYSNTGELFF. The CDR3 DNA reads TGTGCCAGCTCACAAACGGGACAGTACTCGAACACCGGGGAGCTGTTTTTT. The genes are TRBV18 and TRBJ2-2; TRBD1 aligns across 7 bases. After removal of 4 bases from V and 0 bases from J, the junction contained 8 bases not matched to a gene. This CDR3 spans 17 amino acids. The germline CDR1 and CDR2 sequences are KGHSH and LQKENI.

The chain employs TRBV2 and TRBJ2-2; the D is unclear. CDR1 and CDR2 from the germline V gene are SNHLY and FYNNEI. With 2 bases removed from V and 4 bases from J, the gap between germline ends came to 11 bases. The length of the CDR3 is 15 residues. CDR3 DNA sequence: TGTGCCAGCAGTGAAAGTCGACAACCCACCGGGGAGCTGTTTTTT. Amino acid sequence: CASSESRQPTGELFF.